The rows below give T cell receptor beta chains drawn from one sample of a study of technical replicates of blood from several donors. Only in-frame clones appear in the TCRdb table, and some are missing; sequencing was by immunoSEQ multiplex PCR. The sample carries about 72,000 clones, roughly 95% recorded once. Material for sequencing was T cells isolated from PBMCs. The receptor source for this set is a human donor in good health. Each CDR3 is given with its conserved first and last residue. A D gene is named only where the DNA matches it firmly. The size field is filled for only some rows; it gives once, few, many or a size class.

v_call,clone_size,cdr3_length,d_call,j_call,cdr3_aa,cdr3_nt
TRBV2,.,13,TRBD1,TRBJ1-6,CAGGTGRDSPLHF,TGTGCCGGGGGGACAGGGAGGGATTCACCCCTCCACTTT
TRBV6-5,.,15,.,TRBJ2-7,CASRPPDSQDYEQYF,TGTGCCAGCAGGCCCCCGGACAGTCAGGACTACGAGCAGTACTTC
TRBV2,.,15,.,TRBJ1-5,CASSSQGLANQPQHF,TGTGCCAGCAGTTCTCAGGGGTTAGCTAATCAGCCCCAGCATTTT
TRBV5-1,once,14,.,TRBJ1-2,CASSLRGQLYGYTF,TGCGCCAGCAGCTTGAGAGGACAGCTCTATGGCTACACCTTC
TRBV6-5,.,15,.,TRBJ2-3,CASSTGHGEADTQYF,TGTGCCAGCAGTACAGGGCATGGAGAGGCAGATACGCAGTATTTT
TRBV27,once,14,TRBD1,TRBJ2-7,CASSSTGGSDEQYF,TGTGCCAGCAGTTCGACAGGGGGCTCGGACGAGCAGTACTTC
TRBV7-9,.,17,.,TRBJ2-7,CASSPRWRAARNQEQYF,TGTGCCAGCAGCCCGAGGTGGAGGGCCGCACGGAATCAGGAGCAGTACTTC
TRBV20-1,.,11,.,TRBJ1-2,CSAMGASGYTF,TGCAGTGCAATGGGGGCGTCGGGCTACACCTTC
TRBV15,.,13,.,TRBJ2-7,CATRLTVTSEQYF,TGTGCCACCAGGCTGACAGTGACTAGCGAGCAGTACTTC
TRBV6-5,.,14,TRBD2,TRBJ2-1,CASSRGLAGVPQFF,TGTGCCAGCAGCCGCGGACTAGCGGGAGTCCCGCAGTTCTTC
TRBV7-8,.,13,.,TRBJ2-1,CASSLARGDGQFF,TGTGCCAGCAGCTTAGCGCGGGGCGACGGGCAGTTCTTC
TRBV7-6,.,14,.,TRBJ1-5,CASSLDPAVQPQHF,TGTGCCAGCAGCTTAGATCCGGCGGTTCAGCCCCAGCATTTT
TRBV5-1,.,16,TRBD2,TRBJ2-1,CASSFGTSGSANEQFF,TGCGCCAGCAGCTTCGGGACTAGCGGGAGTGCCAATGAGCAGTTCTTC
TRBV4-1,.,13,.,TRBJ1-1,CASSQGRNTEAFF,TGCGCCAGCAGCCAAGGTAGGAACACTGAAGCTTTCTTT
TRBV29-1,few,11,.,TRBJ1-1,CSVLQGSEAFF,TGCAGCGTCTTACAGGGATCTGAAGCTTTCTTT
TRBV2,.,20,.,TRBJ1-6,CASSEGSPGIPRRGGIRRDF,TGTGCCAGCAGTGAAGGAAGCCCGGGGATACCCAGACGCGGTGGGATAAGACGCGATTTT
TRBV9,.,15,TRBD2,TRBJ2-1,CASSVVAGGPVEQFF,TGTGCCAGCAGCGTAGTAGCGGGGGGGCCGGTTGAGCAGTTCTTC
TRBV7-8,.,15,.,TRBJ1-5,CASSGSRQRSEPQHF,TGTGCCAGCAGCGGCTCGCGACAGCGTAGTGAGCCCCAGCATTTT
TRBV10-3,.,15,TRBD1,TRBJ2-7,CAISEPGQAFYEQYF,TGTGCCATCAGTGAGCCCGGACAGGCTTTCTACGAGCAGTACTTC
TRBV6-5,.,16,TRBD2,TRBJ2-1,CASSYSLAGGYNEQFF,TGTGCCAGCAGTTACTCATTAGCGGGAGGGTATAATGAGCAGTTCTTC
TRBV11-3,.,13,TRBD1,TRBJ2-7,CASSYQGDYEQYF,TGTGCCAGCAGCTACCAGGGGGACTACGAGCAGTACTTC
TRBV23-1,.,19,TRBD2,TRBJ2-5,CASSHKVLAGPSGQETQYF,TGCGCCAGCAGTCATAAGGTTCTAGCGGGACCTTCAGGGCAAGAGACCCAGTACTTC
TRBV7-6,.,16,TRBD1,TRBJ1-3,CASSIGGTAPGNTIYF,TGTGCCAGCAGCATAGGAGGGACAGCTCCTGGAAACACCATATATTTT
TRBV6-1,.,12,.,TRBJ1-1,CASHQPPREAFF,TGTGCCAGTCACCAGCCCCCGCGGGAAGCTTTCTTT
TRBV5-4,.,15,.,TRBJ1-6,CASSLGQLDRSPLHF,TGTGCCAGCAGCTTGGGACAACTAGACCGTTCACCCCTCCACTTT
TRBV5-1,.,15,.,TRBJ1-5,CASSFSGTDHQPQHF,TGCGCCAGCAGCTTTTCCGGGACTGATCATCAGCCCCAGCATTTT
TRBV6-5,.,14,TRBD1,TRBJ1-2,CASRPPGQTYGYTF,TGTGCCAGCAGACCTCCGGGACAGACCTATGGCTACACCTTC
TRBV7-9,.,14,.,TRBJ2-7,CASSALQVSYEQYF,TGTGCCAGCAGCGCCTTACAGGTATCCTACGAGCAGTACTTC
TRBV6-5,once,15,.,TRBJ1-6,CASRTTSSYNSPLHF,TGTGCCAGCAGGACTACAAGCTCCTATAATTCACCCCTCCACTTT
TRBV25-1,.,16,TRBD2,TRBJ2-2,CASSERTSENTGELFF,TGTGCCAGCAGTGAACGGACTAGCGAGAACACCGGGGAGCTGTTTTTT
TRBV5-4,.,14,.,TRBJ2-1,CASSLVSGVNEQFF,TGTGCCAGCAGCTTGGTCTCAGGGGTGAATGAGCAGTTCTTC
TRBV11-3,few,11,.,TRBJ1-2,CASGRQDGYTF,TGTGCCAGCGGCCGCCAGGATGGCTACACCTTC
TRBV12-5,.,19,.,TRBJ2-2,CASGFVPVLERVNTGELFF,TGTGCTAGTGGTTTTGTGCCCGTATTAGAGCGGGTCAACACCGGGGAGCTGTTTTTT
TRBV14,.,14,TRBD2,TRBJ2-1,CASSQVSGRDEQFF,TGTGCCAGCAGCCAAGTGTCCGGGAGGGATGAGCAGTTCTTC
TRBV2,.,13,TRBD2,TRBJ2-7,CASKTSGRDEQYF,TGTGCCAGCAAAACTAGCGGGAGGGACGAGCAGTACTTC
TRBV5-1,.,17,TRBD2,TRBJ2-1,CASSLAPRRGGLNEQFF,TGCGCCAGCAGCTTGGCCCCCCGGCGGGGGGGCCTCAATGAGCAGTTCTTC
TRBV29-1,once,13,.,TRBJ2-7,CSVGSRQSYEQYF,TGCAGCGTTGGGTCGCGACAGTCCTACGAGCAGTACTTC
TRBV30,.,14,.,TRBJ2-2,CAWSVFWNTGELFF,TGTGCCTGGAGTGTCTTCTGGAACACCGGGGAGCTGTTTTTT
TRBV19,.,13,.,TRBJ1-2,CASSPGQNYGYTF,TGTGCCAGTAGTCCGGGACAAAACTATGGCTACACCTTC
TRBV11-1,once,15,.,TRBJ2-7,CASSLNPGGNDEQYF,TGTGCCAGCAGCTTAAACCCAGGGGGGAATGACGAGCAGTACTTC
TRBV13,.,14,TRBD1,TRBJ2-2,CASSGQGETGELFF,TGTGCCAGCAGCGGACAGGGGGAGACCGGGGAGCTGTTTTTT
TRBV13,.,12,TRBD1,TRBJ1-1,CASSATGDEAFF,TGTGCCAGCAGCGCTACAGGGGATGAAGCTTTCTTT